These 31 T cell receptor beta chains share one sample of origin, sequenced in a study of shared clonotypes between healthy human individuals. Produced via immunoSEQ multiplex PCR; TCRdb's table is partial and in-frame only. The data hold hundreds of thousands of clones, with about 76% observed a single time. The sample taken for sequencing was PBMCs. The receptors shown here come from a woman between 35 and 50 years old in good health. Some clones in this sample may be carry-over from other donors' samples.

The chain employs TRBV11-2 and TRBJ2-5; possibly TRBD2 for D (6 bases). The DNA end is a closer match to TRBJ2-7, so the J assignment may be wrong. The germline gives CDR1 SGHAT, CDR2 FQNNGV. This CDR3 region has 16 residues. The DNA for the CDR3 is TGTGCCAGCAGCTTATCCCGCGGGACGGCAAGCTACGAGCAGTACTTC. Protein: CASSLSRGTASYEQYF.

CDR3 loop: CASSQGLAFSNEQFF. For the CDR3, the DNA is TGCGCCAGCAGCCAGGGACTAGCATTTAGCAATGAGCAGTTCTTC. The rearrangement joins TRBV5-1 to TRBJ2-1; 9 bases align to TRBD2. The V gene's germline CDR1 is SGHRS and CDR2 YFSETQ. J gave up 6 bases and V 4 bases, and 8 bases lay outside the gene matches. This CDR3 region has 15 residues.

This chain joins TRBV25-1 and TRBJ2-3; TRBD1 or TRBD2 may be the D gene (6 bases each). Trimming removed 3 bases at V and 5 bases at J, with 12 bases between. This CDR3 comprises 14 residues. Per germline, CDR1 MGHDK and CDR2 SYGVNS. As DNA, the CDR3 is TGTGCCAGCAGTGATAGGGGGGCGAGAGATACGCAGTATTTT. It yields the protein CASSDRGARDTQYF.

The rearrangement links TRBV18 to TRBJ2-5, with a possible D match to TRBD1 (6 bases). Trimming removed 3 bases at V and 4 bases at J, with 12 bases between. Germline CDR1 and CDR2: KGHSH and LQKENI. The CDR3 is 14 residues long. The CDR3 sequence: CASSPLGQAETQYF. The CDR3 nucleotides are TGTGCCAGCTCACCCTTGGGACAAGCAGAGACCCAGTACTTC.

This clone was seen more than once but under ten times. This sequence joins TRBV18 and TRBJ2-7, with D possibly matching TRBD2 (6 bases). From germline, CDR1 is KGHSH and CDR2 LQKENI. The CDR3 has 15 residues. Trimming removed 2 bases at V and 6 bases at J, with 17 bases between. The chain's CDR3 is CASSPGGGLLGEQYF. For the CDR3, the DNA is TGTGCCAGCTCACCAGGGGGAGGCCTGCTTGGCGAGCAGTACTTC. Combining the CDR3 with reference TRBV18 and TRBJ2-7 gives the whole variable domain NAGVMQNPRHLVRRRGQEARLRCSPMKGHSHVYWYRQLPEEGLKFMVYLQKENIIDESGMPKERFSAEFPKEGPSILRIQQVVRGDSAAYFCASSPGGGLLGEQYFGPGTRLTVT.

The J gene is TRBJ1-1, the V gene TRBV11-2; D call uncertain. The ends were cut back, 5 bases at V and 4 bases at J, with 8 bases in the middle. This CDR3 is 12 amino acids long. Germline V gene lookup returns CDR1 SGHAT and CDR2 FQNNGV. DNA for the CDR3: TGTGCCAGCAGCCCGGACCGCACTGAAGCTTTCTTT. This gives the protein CASSPDRTEAFF.

The chain's CDR3 is CASRAPGTGGDLAKNIQYF. For the CDR3, the DNA is TGTGCAAGTCGCGCCCCCGGGACAGGGGGGGACCTAGCCAAAAACATTCAGTACTTC. The chain uses TRBV12-2 and TRBJ2-4; the DNA was not used to check the table's D call, TRBD1. TRBV12-2 is a documented pseudogene. The CDR3 extends over 19 amino acids.

The chain has TRBV11-2 and TRBJ2-2; 12 positions agree with TRBD2. CDR1 SGHAT and CDR2 FQNNGV come from the germline V gene. CDR3 length equals 16 residues. Trimming took 6 bases from V and 6 from J; bases not matched to a gene: 8. CDR3 region: CASSLTSGRKAGELFF. DNA of the CDR3: TGTGCCAGCAGTTTGACTAGCGGGAGAAAGGCCGGGGAGCTGTTTTTT.

This chain connects TRBV19 to TRBJ1-5; 7 nucleotides agree with TRBD1. Looked up from germline, CDR1 is LNHDA and CDR2 is SQIVND (reference sequence). The CDR3 totals 14 residues. Losses at the gene ends were 5 bases for V and 3 bases for J; bases not matched to a gene: 4. The CDR3 here is CASSGQAYNQPQHF. CDR3 coding DNA: TGTGCCAGTAGTGGACAGGCGTACAATCAGCCCCAGCATTTT.

This chain connects TRBV27 to TRBJ2-5; D remains ambiguous. CDR3 size: 10 residues. Per the germline V gene, CDR1 is MNHEY and CDR2 is SMNVEV (reference sequence). V was clipped by 3 bases and J by 5 bases, with 1 base between them. Here the CDR3 DNA reads TGTGCCAGCAGTTTCGAGACCCAGTACTTC. Its protein is CASSFETQYF.

The chain uses TRBV30 and TRBJ2-5; 10 bases align to TRBD2. The last part of the DNA fits TRBJ2-7 better; the J call may be wrong. CDR3 length: 13 amino acids. The germline CDR1 and CDR2 sequences are GTSNPN and SVGIG (reference sequence). The CDR3 DNA is TGTGCCTGGGCGACTAGCGGGTCTGGCGAGCAGTACTTC. It specifies CAWATSGSGEQYF.

The chain couples TRBV28 to TRBJ2-1; 11 bases fit TRBD2. The CDR3 consists of 19 residues. Per the germline V gene, CDR1 is MDHEN and CDR2 is SYDVKM. After removal of 4 bases from V and 0 bases from J, the junction contained 11 bases not matched to a gene. CDR3 residues: CASSSRLAGGPASYNEQFF. The CDR3 nucleotides are TGTGCCAGCAGTTCCCGATTAGCGGGAGGGCCAGCCTCCTACAATGAGCAGTTCTTC.

The CDR3 is CASSLALREQFF. In DNA, the CDR3 is TGTGCCAGCAGCTTAGCGCTAAGGGAGCAGTTCTTC. V is TRBV7-2 and J is TRBJ2-1; D is ambiguous. The CDR3 is made up of 12 amino acids. V dropped 0 bases and J dropped 10 bases, with 7 bases sitting between them. Per the germline V gene, CDR1 is SGHTA and CDR2 is FQGNSA. Full variable domain (outside the CDR3, taken from reference TRBV7-2 and TRBJ2-1): GAGVSQSPSNKVTEKGKDVELRCDPISGHTALYWYRQSLGQGLEFLIYFQGNSAPDKSGLPSDRFSAERTGGSVSTLTIQRTQQEDSAVYLCASSLALREQFFGPGTRLTVL.

In its sample, this clone was seen many times. The rearrangement joins TRBV15 to TRBJ2-7, with D unresolved. Trimming pared 0 bases from V and 5 bases from J, leaving 8 bases between. CDR1 is LNHNV and CDR2 is YYDKDF in the germline V gene (reference sequence). The CDR3 loop spans 13 amino acids. This chain's CDR3 is CATSRDNADEQYF. The DNA for the CDR3 is TGTGCCACCAGCAGAGACAACGCCGACGAGCAGTACTTC.

The gene calls are TRBV5-1 and TRBJ2-2; 8 bases map to TRBD1. Germline lookup yields CDR1 SGHRS and CDR2 YFSETQ. This CDR3 is 14 amino acids long. The V segment lost 8 bases and the J segment 0 bases; nucleotides outside the gene matches: 3. The CDR3 loop reads CASWTGPNTGELFF. The CDR3 coding sequence is TGCGCCAGTTGGACAGGGCCGAACACCGGGGAGCTGTTTTTT.

The sample holds a few counts of this clone. V is TRBV7-2 and J is TRBJ2-1; the match to TRBD2 covers 9 bases. The germline gives CDR1 SGHTA, CDR2 FQGNSA. The CDR3 totals 16 residues. V trimming: 1 base; J trimming: 10 bases; junction bases outside the gene matches: 11. The DNA for the CDR3 is TGTGCCAGCAGCTTAGTAGCGACTAGCGGATTAGGGGAGCAGTTCTTC. The encoded protein is CASSLVATSGLGEQFF.

This chain connects TRBV6-5 to TRBJ1-1; maybe TRBD1 (5 bases). The CDR3 sequence is 13 residues long. CDR1 MNHEY and CDR2 SVGAGI come from the germline V gene. Between the trimmed V and J ends, which lost 5 bases and 2 bases, there was a span of 9 bases. As DNA, the CDR3 is TGTGCCAGCAGTCTGGGGGTAAACACTGAAGCTTTCTTT. This encodes CASSLGVNTEAFF.

The V and J genes are TRBV4-3 and TRBJ2-1, with D maybe TRBD2 (6 bases). Trimming stripped 0 bases from V and 2 bases from J, with 20 bases between. Per the germline V gene, CDR1 is LGHNA and CDR2 is YSLEER. The CDR3 runs 19 residues. The CDR3 DNA reads TGCGCCAGCAGCCAAGAACGGGCGTGGGACTCCTTGGCCTACAATGAGCAGTTCTTC. Amino acids: CASSQERAWDSLAYNEQFF.

The chain couples TRBV12-5 to TRBJ1-5; D is ambiguous. V shed 4 bases and J shed 7 bases, with 11 bases lying between them. Germline V lookup: CDR1 LGHNT, CDR2 FRNRAP. The CDR3 consists of 13 residues. CDR3 protein: CASGYGLDQPQHF. The DNA of the CDR3 is TGTGCTAGTGGTTATGGTCTCGACCAGCCCCAGCATTTT.

The gene calls are TRBV7-2 and TRBJ2-1, with 11 bases identical to TRBD2. Trimming took 1 base from V and 4 from J; bases not matched to a gene: 6. The germline V gene encodes CDR1 SGHTA and CDR2 FQGNSA. The CDR3 spans 17 residues. The CDR3 loop reads CASSLGRSGRGYNEQFF. The CDR3 coding sequence is TGTGCCAGCAGCTTAGGGCGTAGCGGGAGGGGGTACAATGAGCAGTTCTTC. The entire variable domain, with the rest obtained from reference TRBV7-2 and TRBJ2-1, is as follows: GAGVSQSPSNKVTEKGKDVELRCDPISGHTALYWYRQSLGQGLEFLIYFQGNSAPDKSGLPSDRFSAERTGGSVSTLTIQRTQQEDSAVYLCASSLGRSGRGYNEQFFGPGTRLTVL.

The chain has TRBV27 and TRBJ1-2; tentatively, D is TRBD1 (6 bases). The CDR3 covers 14 residues. Germline loops: CDR1 MNHEY, CDR2 SMNVEV (reference sequence). Trimming pared 3 bases from V and 4 bases from J, leaving 12 bases between. CDR3 sequence reads: CASSFTGGSYGYTF. In DNA, the CDR3 is TGTGCCAGCAGTTTTACGGGGGGCAGCTATGGCTACACCTTC.

The V gene is TRBV18, the J gene TRBJ1-2; 8 positions match TRBD1. V dropped 5 bases and J dropped 8; count of bases not matched to a gene: 7. The CDR3 extends over 13 amino acids. The germline V gene encodes CDR1 KGHSH and CDR2 LQKENI. CDR3 nucleotide sequence: TGTGCCAGCTCAGAGGACAGGGTTGAAGGCTACACCTTC. This gives the protein CASSEDRVEGYTF.

The chain joins TRBV18 to TRBJ1-4; the D is unclear. The CDR3 spans 15 residues. V lost 0 bases, J lost 8 bases, and 13 bases lay in between. Germline-derived CDR1 and CDR2 are KGHSH and LQKENI. The CDR3 loop is CASSPPGQGQEKLFF. CDR3 sequence (DNA): TGTGCCAGCTCACCACCCGGCCAAGGTCAAGAAAAACTGTTTTTT.

This clone was seen more than once but under ten times. The genes are TRBV9 and TRBJ2-5; the match to TRBD2 covers 7 bases. With V trimmed by 0 bases and J by 4 bases, 6 bases remained unmatched. CDR1 is SGDLS, CDR2 YYNGEE, per germline. CDR3 length equals 15 residues. Here the CDR3 DNA reads TGTGCCAGCAGCGTAGATCTAGGGAGGGGAGAGACCCAGTACTTC. It is translated as CASSVDLGRGETQYF.

The rearrangement uses TRBV21-1 and TRBJ2-5. TRBV21-1 has pseudogene status. The CDR3 totals 13 residues. CDR3 protein: CASSKRPLRTQYF. CDR3 nucleotide sequence: TGTGCCAGCAGCAAACGGCCGCTGAGGACCCAGTACTTC.

The chain employs TRBV5-1 and TRBJ1-3, with 8 bases that match TRBD1. The CDR3 totals 16 residues. The V segment lost 4 bases and the J segment 7 bases; nucleotides outside the gene matches: 13. The germline gives CDR1 SGHRS, CDR2 YFSETQ. DNA of the CDR3: TGCGCCAGCAGCCCGGATGGGACAGGAGCGAGTAACACCATATATTTT. Translation: CASSPDGTGASNTIYF.

The chain links TRBV18 to TRBJ2-5; unclear D gene. Germline CDR1 reads KGHSH; CDR2 reads LQKENI. This CDR3 is 13 amino acids long. The V and J ends lost 4 bases and 4 bases respectively, with 10 bases between them. The CDR3 spells CASSQAQGETQYF. The CDR3 DNA reads TGTGCCAGCTCACAGGCTCAAGGAGAGACCCAGTACTTC.

The chain recombines TRBV27 with TRBJ2-7; the match to TRBD1 covers 10 bases. V gave up 1 base and J gave up 3 bases; unmatched junction bases: 3. The CDR3 extends over 15 amino acids. Germline values: CDR1 MNHEY, CDR2 SMNVEV (reference sequence). Here the CDR3 DNA reads TGTGCCAGCAGTTTATTGGGACAGGGGTTCTACGAGCAGTACTTC. This gives the protein CASSLLGQGFYEQYF.

V is TRBV28 and J is TRBJ2-3; 10 positions agree with TRBD2. CDR1 is MDHEN, CDR2 SYDVKM, per germline. J was trimmed by 1 base and V by 5 bases; bases with no gene match: 9. This CDR3 contains 17 residues. CDR3 in DNA: TGTGCCAGCAGTCCCAGGTGGCTAGCGGGAGGCACAGATACGCAGTATTTT. Its translation is CASSPRWLAGGTDTQYF.

This clone was picked up a small number of times. The rearrangement joins TRBV7-2 to TRBJ2-7; weak D call: TRBD2 (6 bases). The V gene's germline CDR1 is SGHTA and CDR2 FQGNSA. V gave up 3 bases and J gave up 5 bases, with 8 bases separating them. The CDR3 consists of 12 residues. The CDR3 protein is CASSLTGDEQYF. CDR3 bases: TGTGCCAGCAGCTTGACGGGGGACGAGCAGTACTTC.

This clone occurred once. CDR3 nucleotide sequence: TGCGCCAGCAGCTTGGATCGCACTGAAGCTTTCTTT. Encoded protein: CASSLDRTEAFF. This chain connects TRBV5-1 to TRBJ1-1; D uncertain. This CDR3 region has 12 residues. The germline V gene has CDR1 SGHRS and CDR2 YFSETQ. V gave up 0 bases and J gave up 4 bases, with 4 bases separating them.